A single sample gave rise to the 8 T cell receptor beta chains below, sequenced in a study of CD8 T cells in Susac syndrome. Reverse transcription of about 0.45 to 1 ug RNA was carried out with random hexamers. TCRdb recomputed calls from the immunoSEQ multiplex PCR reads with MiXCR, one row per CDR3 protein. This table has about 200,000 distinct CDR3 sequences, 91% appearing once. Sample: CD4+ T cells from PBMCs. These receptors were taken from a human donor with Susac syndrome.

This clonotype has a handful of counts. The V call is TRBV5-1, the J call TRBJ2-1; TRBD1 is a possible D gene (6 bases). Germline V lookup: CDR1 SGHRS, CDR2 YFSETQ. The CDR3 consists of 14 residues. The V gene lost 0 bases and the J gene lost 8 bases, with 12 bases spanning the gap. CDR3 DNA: TGCGCCAGCAGCTTGGTTGGGGGCCGGTATGAGCAGTTCTTC. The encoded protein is CASSLVGGRYEQFF.

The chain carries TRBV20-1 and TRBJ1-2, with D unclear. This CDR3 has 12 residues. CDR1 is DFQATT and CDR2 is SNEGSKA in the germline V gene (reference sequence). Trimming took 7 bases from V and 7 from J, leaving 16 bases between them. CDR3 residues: CSGGSQFSGYTF. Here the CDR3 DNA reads TGCAGTGGTGGCAGCCAGTTTAGTGGCTACACCTTC.

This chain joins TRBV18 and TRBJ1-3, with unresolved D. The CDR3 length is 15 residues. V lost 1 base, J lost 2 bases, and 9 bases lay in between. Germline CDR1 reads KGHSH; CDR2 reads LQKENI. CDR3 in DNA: TGTGCCAGCTCACCACTTCCCGGAACTGGAAACACCATATATTTT. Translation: CASSPLPGTGNTIYF.

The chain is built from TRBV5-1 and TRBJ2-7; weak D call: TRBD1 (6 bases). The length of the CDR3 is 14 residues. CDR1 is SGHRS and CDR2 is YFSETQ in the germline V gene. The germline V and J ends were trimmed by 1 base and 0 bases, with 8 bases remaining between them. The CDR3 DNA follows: TGCGCCAGCAGCTTGACAGGGTACTCCTACGAGCAGTACTTC. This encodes CASSLTGYSYEQYF.

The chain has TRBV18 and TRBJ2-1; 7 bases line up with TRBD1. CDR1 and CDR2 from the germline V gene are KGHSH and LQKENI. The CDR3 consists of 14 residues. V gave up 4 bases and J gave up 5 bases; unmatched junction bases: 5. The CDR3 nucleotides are TGTGCCAGCTCACGACAGGGTACCCACAATGAGCAGTTCTTC. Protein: CASSRQGTHNEQFF.

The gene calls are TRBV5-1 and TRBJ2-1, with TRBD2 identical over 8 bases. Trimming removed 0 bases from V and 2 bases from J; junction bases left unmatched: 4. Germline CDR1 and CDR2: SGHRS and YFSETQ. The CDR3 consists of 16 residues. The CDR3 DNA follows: TGCGCCAGCAGCTTGGAGAAAGCGGGGGCCTACAATGAGCAGTTCTTC. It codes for CASSLEKAGAYNEQFF.

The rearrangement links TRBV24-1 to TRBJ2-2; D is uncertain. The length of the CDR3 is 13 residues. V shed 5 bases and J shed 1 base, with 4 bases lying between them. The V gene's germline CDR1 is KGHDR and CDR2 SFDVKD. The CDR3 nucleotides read TGTGCCACCAGTGCCAAGAACACCGGGGAGCTGTTTTTT. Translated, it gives CATSAKNTGELFF.

The DNA of the CDR3 is TGCGCCAGCAGCCGCTCCTCCGGAAAAACCACAGATACGCAGTATTTT. This sequence encodes CASSRSSGKTTDTQYF. The V and J genes are TRBV4-1 and TRBJ2-3; D not certain. CDR3 size: 16 residues. Trimming cost V 4 bases and J 2 bases, with 16 bases left between them. CDR1 is MGHRA, CDR2 YSYEKL, per germline.